This record concerns one T cell receptor (beta chain) sequence. Its binding antigen is unknown. Its ends do not fully match the called genes, so a read error is possible. RNA was isolated from bulk, unsorted tissue, and RNA quality was assessed with a NanoDrop ND-1000 and an Agilent 2100. Donors were newly diagnosed lung cancer patients admitted for thoracic surgery in China between August and November 2014, without prior chemotherapy. Patients who had received previous radiotherapy or chemotherapy, or who had another concurrent cancer, were excluded from the study. Surgical tissue pieces of 1-2 cm3 were preserved in RNAlater solution and were kept at -80 degrees C until use. In the germline V gene, CDR1 corresponds to LGHNA and CDR2 to YNFKEQ. The CDR3 has 12 amino acids, counting the end cysteine and phenylalanine. Only the CDR3 DNA is retained, 36 bases long and in frame from the first base. This sample stems from a study of tumor and adjacent non-tumor tissue in lung cancer (dated by TCRdb to the late 2010s). For context, the study as a whole: Patients with adenocarcinoma (over 11), squamous cell carcinoma (2) and small cell lung cancer (1) were included in the cohort. Fewer than 35 paired specimens, one tumor and one normal lung sample per patient, were profiled by TCRbeta CDR3 sequencing. Sequencing generated a total of 130,000,000 or so productive TCRbeta reads, averaging approximately 4 million reads per sample. Among the approximately 15 patients, ages ranged from about 31 to 85 years, 10 were men and 5 were women, and disease was TNM stage I to III. Using bulk TCRbeta repertoires from over twelve lung cancer patients, the study set lung tumor tissue side by side with matched distant non-tumor lung tissue.

Libraries were constructed by multiplex PCR. For sequencing, an Illumina HiSeq 2500 was employed. TCRbeta libraries were constructed through three rounds of nested PCR with primers (Table S4) according to protocols modified from ARM-PCR. Before sequencing, PCR products of 200-500 bp were cut from the gel and purified using the QIAquick gel extraction kit. Per the authors' processing: Trimmomatic was used to clean the reads, FLASH merged the cleaned reads into complete CDR3 sequences, and MiTCR assigned the sequences to V(D)J germline segments. Clonal diversity was calculated as the inverse Simpson's index using VDJtools. A read counted as productive if the sequence was in-frame and lacked a premature stop codon. The raw public reads went through TCRdb reprocessing: fastp at Q25, MiXCR clone calling, in-frame beta chains kept. Duplicate CDR3 protein sequences are folded into a single record with the most common DNA and genes. The V and J calls here are based on TCRdb, not the publication. The sample has 68,000 or so distinct CDR3 sequences on record, 55% to 75% of them singletons. The top ten constitute around 21% of the sample.

Overall study results and their limits: Peripheral blood was not sequenced, so blood TCRbeta repertoires were not examined in the lung cancer patients of the study. The methods do not name the sequencing platform or mention unique molecular identifiers. TCR diversity (inverse Simpson) was significantly higher in tumor than in normal lung tissue (approximately 400 vs 170, P = 0.0075, Mann-Whitney U test). In normal lung, the top 100 clones accounted for a significantly larger cumulative share of the repertoire than in tumor tissue. Significantly higher TCR diversity was found in younger patients, and higher tumor TCR diversity was associated with shorter overall and disease-free survival. With only roughly 14 patients in the cohort, the authors noted that larger samples and more detailed clinical data are needed.

Sequencing used lung tumor tissue. This clonotype was sampled from a man aged 50-59 years with non-small cell lung cancer. Recombination connected TRBV4-2 to TRBJ1-5; TRBD1 could be the D gene, as 5 bases match. The DNA sequence reads TGTGCAAGCAGCTGGGGGAATCAGTCCCAGCATTTT. It translates as CASSWGNQSQHF.